Following are 32 T cell receptor beta chains from one sample sequenced in a study of cytomegalovirus exposure and HLA in healthy donors. A multiplex PCR was run with 60 Vbeta primers and 13 Jbeta primers. Profiling relied on immunoSEQ multiplex PCR, and the TCRdb table lists in-frame clones only, not all of them. Recorded for this sample: around 140,000 clones. The sequenced material came from PBMCs. These receptors were collected from a male donor in good health and CMV-seronegative.

CDR3 amino acids: CASTRQQNYGYTF. For the CDR3, the DNA is TGTGCCAGTACACGACAGCAAAACTATGGCTACACCTTC. The gene calls are TRBV19 and TRBJ1-2; D is possibly TRBD1 (5 bases). The germline V and J ends were trimmed by 7 bases and 2 bases, with 11 bases remaining between them. Germline CDR1 is LNHDA and CDR2 is SQIVND (reference sequence). The CDR3 spans 13 residues.

The chain combines TRBV13 with TRBJ1-2; no reliable D call. Germline-derived CDR1 and CDR2 are PRHDT and FYEKMQ (reference sequence). The CDR3 contains 14 residues. Trimming shortened V by 5 bases and J by 0 bases, and 10 bases separated the two germline ends. CDR3 coding DNA: TGTGCCAGCAGCCTGACAAGGTCTAACTATGGCTACACCTTC. Its protein is CASSLTRSNYGYTF.

DNA for the CDR3: TGCAGCGTTGATGCTGGGGGGACTGAAGCTTTCTTT. Translation: CSVDAGGTEAFF. The chain links TRBV29-1 to TRBJ1-1, with D maybe TRBD1 (5 bases). CDR3 size: 12 residues. CDR1 and CDR2 (germline): SQVTM, ANQGSEA. V was clipped by 3 bases and J by 5 bases, with 10 bases between them.

The V gene is TRBV25-1, the J gene TRBJ2-3; D is undetermined. The CDR3 contains 15 residues. V lost 3 bases, J lost 4 bases, and 14 bases lay in between. CDR1 is MGHDK and CDR2 is SYGVNS in the germline V gene. CDR3 in DNA: TGTGCCAGCAGTGATAGTAAGTTGTTGGCAGATACGCAGTATTTT. It encodes CASSDSKLLADTQYF. Together with reference TRBV25-1 and TRBJ2-3, the CDR3 gives the full variable domain: EADIYQTPRYLVIGTGKKITLECSQTMGHDKMYWYQQDPGMELHLIHYSYGVNSTEKGDLSSESTVSRIRTEHFPLTLESARPSHTSQYLCASSDSKLLADTQYFGPGTRLTVL.

The chain combines TRBV5-4 with TRBJ2-7; 8 positions agree with TRBD1. Germline lookup yields CDR1 SGHNT and CDR2 YYREEE (reference sequence). This CDR3 is 15 amino acids long. V shed 3 bases, J shed 2 bases, and the junction held 7 bases outside the gene matches. The CDR3 sequence is CASSSRTGIPYEQYF. CDR3 nucleotide sequence: TGTGCCAGCAGCTCCAGGACAGGGATTCCCTACGAGCAGTACTTC.

The chain carries TRBV9 and TRBJ1-1, with D maybe TRBD1 (6 bases). CDR1 is SGDLS and CDR2 is YYNGEE in the germline V gene. V lost 0 bases and J 5 bases, leaving 14 bases between the germline ends. The CDR3 totals 15 residues. CDR3 residues: CASSVDEGGGTEAFF. In DNA form, the CDR3 reads TGTGCCAGCAGCGTAGATGAGGGAGGGGGGACTGAAGCTTTCTTT. The full variable domain, completed using reference TRBV9 and TRBJ1-1, is DSGVTQTPKHLITATGQRVTLRCSPRSGDLSVYWYQQSLDQGLQFLIQYYNGEERAKGNILERFSAQQFPDLHSELNLSSLELGDSALYFCASSVDEGGGTEAFFGQGTRLTVV.

J is TRBJ1-2 and V is TRBV6-5; D might be TRBD1 (5 bases). Per the germline V gene, CDR1 is MNHEY and CDR2 is SVGAGI. Trimming pared 0 bases from V and 5 bases from J, leaving 13 bases between. This CDR3 contains 15 residues. CDR3 DNA: TGTGCCAGCAGTTACTCAGGGGAGGGGACGTATGGCTACACCTTC. Protein sequence: CASSYSGEGTYGYTF.

The chain has TRBV6-1 and TRBJ1-1; no definite D call. The CDR3 length is 15 residues. V was pared by 1 base and J by 5 bases, with 14 bases between. Germline V gene lookup returns CDR1 MNHNS and CDR2 SASEGT. This chain's CDR3 is CASSEGRSGKTEAFF. The DNA of the CDR3 is TGTGCCAGCAGTGAAGGAAGGTCGGGTAAAACTGAAGCTTTCTTT.

The chain uses TRBV6-5 and TRBJ2-5; 9 bases match TRBD2. This CDR3 is 15 amino acids long. Unmatched junction bases numbered 4, after V lost 5 bases and J lost 0 bases. Per the germline V gene, CDR1 is MNHEY and CDR2 is SVGAGI. DNA of the CDR3: TGTGCCAGCAGTGGGACTAGCAACTACCAAGAGACCCAGTACTTC. Translation: CASSGTSNYQETQYF.

The J gene is TRBJ1-2, the V gene TRBV6-5; D is undetermined. The germline gives CDR1 MNHEY, CDR2 SVGAGI. The CDR3 contains 12 residues. Trimming took 2 bases from V and 7 from J, leaving 8 bases between them. The CDR3 protein is CASSYVVRGYTF. The CDR3 nucleotides are TGTGCCAGCAGTTACGTAGTACGTGGCTACACCTTC.

The chain combines TRBV10-3 with TRBJ2-7; 7 bases fit TRBD1. The CDR3 extends over 14 amino acids. V trimming: 0 bases; J trimming: 2 bases; junction bases outside the gene matches: 1. From germline, CDR1 is ENHRY and CDR2 SYGVKD. The CDR3 DNA reads as TGTGCCATCAGTGAGTCGCAGGGGGCCTACGAGCAGTACTTC. This codes for CAISESQGAYEQYF.

The chain links TRBV11-2 to TRBJ1-1; TRBD1 aligns across 8 bases. This CDR3 spans 16 amino acids. Germline V gene data show CDR1 as SGHAT and CDR2 as FQNNGV. Germline trimming cut 2 bases from V and 5 bases from J; bases unmatched to any gene: 10. The CDR3 protein is CASSLPGGDVGTEAFF. CDR3 nucleotide sequence: TGTGCCAGCAGCTTACCAGGGGGCGATGTTGGTACTGAAGCTTTCTTT.

The gene calls are TRBV5-1 and TRBJ1-6; 7 positions match TRBD1. The V gene end was trimmed by 4 bases and the J gene end by 4 bases; junction bases not matched to a gene: 5. The CDR3 has 15 amino acids. Germline V gene data show CDR1 as SGHRS and CDR2 as YFSETQ. CDR3 region: CASSRDSGYNSPLHF. CDR3 in DNA: TGCGCCAGCAGCCGGGACAGTGGGTATAATTCACCCCTCCACTTT.

The rearrangement joins TRBV29-1 to TRBJ2-7; the D gene is possibly TRBD2 (5 bases). Trimming stripped 1 base from V and 2 bases from J, with 12 bases between. Germline CDR1 is SQVTM and CDR2 is ANQGSEA. There are 14 residues in the CDR3. CDR3 loop: CSVEGLGSAYEQYF. Written as DNA, the CDR3 is TGCAGCGTTGAAGGATTGGGGAGTGCCTACGAGCAGTACTTC.

V usage is TRBV30 and J usage is TRBJ2-7, with 8 bases that match TRBD1. CDR3 length: 14 residues. V shed 3 bases, J shed 4 bases, and the junction held 8 bases outside the gene matches. The germline gives CDR1 GTSNPN, CDR2 SVGIG (reference sequence). CDR3 protein: CAWRRQGIGYEQYF. The DNA of the CDR3 is TGTGCCTGGAGGAGACAGGGGATAGGTTACGAGCAGTACTTC.

The chain joins TRBV19 to TRBJ2-7; no clear D. V shed 5 bases and J shed 0 bases, with 17 bases lying between them. Germline V gives CDR1 LNHDA, CDR2 SQIVND (reference sequence). CDR3 length: 16 amino acids. The CDR3 region is CASSPRVGPSSYEQYF. CDR3 nucleotides: TGTGCCAGTAGTCCTCGTGTGGGCCCTTCCTCCTACGAGCAGTACTTC.

The chain recombines TRBV4-3 with TRBJ1-4, with TRBD1 matching 9 bases. This CDR3 comprises 15 residues. Germline CDR1 LGHNA, CDR2 YSLEER. J was trimmed by 7 bases and V by 3 bases; bases with no gene match: 6. The CDR3 nucleotides are TGCGCCAGCAGCCACAAACAGGGGGCCAGTGAAAAACTGTTTTTT. Its translation is CASSHKQGASEKLFF.

The V and J genes are TRBV7-9 and TRBJ2-5; the D is unclear. Germline CDR1 and CDR2: SEHNR and FQNEAQ (reference sequence). The CDR3 consists of 11 residues. Between the trimmed V and J ends, which lost 5 bases and 5 bases, there was a span of 6 bases. The CDR3 loop reads CASSPSETQYF. The CDR3 DNA sequence: TGTGCCAGCAGCCCCAGTGAGACCCAGTACTTC.

V and J are TRBV5-1 and TRBJ2-7; TRBD1 matches 10 bases. In germline, CDR1 is SGHRS, CDR2 YFSETQ. The V segment lost 3 bases and the J segment 4 bases; nucleotides outside the gene matches: 7. The CDR3 extends over 15 amino acids. The DNA of the CDR3 is TGCGCCAGCAGCTCCGGACAGGGGGAGGGGTACGAGCAGTACTTC. Its translation: CASSSGQGEGYEQYF.

The rearrangement links TRBV7-9 to TRBJ2-3, with 13 bases identical to TRBD2. There are 18 residues in the CDR3. The V and J ends lost 3 bases and 0 bases, in that order; junction bases with no gene match: 6. The germline V gene has CDR1 SEHNR and CDR2 FQNEAQ (reference sequence). The chain's CDR3 is CASSLTRGLAGSTDTQYF. CDR3 bases: TGTGCCAGCAGCTTGACCCGGGGACTAGCGGGGAGCACAGATACGCAGTATTTT.

This chain links TRBV7-9 with TRBJ2-5; no clear D gene. This CDR3 has 14 residues. Trimming took off 4 bases at V and 0 bases at J, with 9 bases between the two ends. Germline V gene sequence: CDR1 SEHNR, CDR2 FQNEAQ (reference sequence). The CDR3: CASSSSVYQETQYF. CDR3 DNA sequence: TGTGCCAGCAGCTCCTCAGTCTACCAAGAGACCCAGTACTTC.

The chain recombines TRBV2 with TRBJ2-1; 7 bases align to TRBD2. Germline lookup yields CDR1 SNHLY and CDR2 FYNNEI. The J segment lost 2 bases and the V segment lost 0 bases, leaving 4 bases of the junction unmatched. This CDR3 is 16 amino acids long. Here the CDR3 reads CASSEAVLATYNEQFF. The CDR3 nucleotides read TGTGCCAGCAGTGAAGCGGTACTAGCGACCTACAATGAGCAGTTCTTC.

V usage is TRBV27 and J usage is TRBJ2-7; D not resolved. The V end lost 2 bases, the J end lost 2 bases, and 7 bases lay between the germline ends. Germline assignment: CDR1 MNHEY and CDR2 SMNVEV (reference sequence). The CDR3 consists of 13 residues. CDR3 residues: CASSLDNTYEQYF. The CDR3 DNA sequence: TGTGCCAGCAGTTTAGACAACACCTACGAGCAGTACTTC.

This chain connects TRBV10-3 to TRBJ2-2; TRBD1 aligns across 9 bases. Trimming at V came to 8 bases and at J to 3 bases, leaving 7 bases not matched to a gene. This CDR3 is 15 amino acids long. CDR1 is ENHRY, CDR2 SYGVKD, per germline. In DNA, the CDR3 is TGTGCCATCCGAAAGGACAGGGGAGACACCGGGGAGCTGTTTTTT. Translating gives CAIRKDRGDTGELFF.

The chain employs TRBV28 and TRBJ1-4, with D tentatively TRBD1 (5 bases). The CDR3 spans 17 residues. V was shortened by 6 bases and J by 7 bases, with 24 bases between the two germline ends. Germline V gene lookup returns CDR1 MDHEN and CDR2 SYDVKM. The CDR3 loop is CASSRSRVGRGGEKLFF. In DNA, the CDR3 is TGTGCCAGCAGCCGTTCTCGAGTGGGACGGGGGGGTGAAAAACTGTTTTTT.

This rearrangement joins TRBV2 to TRBJ1-2, with TRBD1 matching 7 bases. The ends lost 7 bases at V and 3 bases at J; junction bases unmatched: 8. The CDR3 length is 14 residues. CDR1 and CDR2 (germline): SNHLY, FYNNEI. CDR3 sequence: CASMGQSSHYGYTF. DNA of the CDR3: TGTGCCAGCATGGGACAGTCAAGCCACTATGGCTACACCTTC.

V usage is TRBV6-6 and J usage is TRBJ1-1, with D hard to call. V lost 0 bases and J 6 bases, leaving 14 bases between the germline ends. The length of the CDR3 is 15 residues. Germline CDR1 is MNHNY and CDR2 is SVGAGI (reference sequence). The CDR3 reads CASSYSEGGRAEAFF. CDR3 nucleotide sequence: TGTGCCAGCAGTTACTCGGAGGGAGGACGGGCTGAAGCTTTCTTT.

The V gene is TRBV6-5, the J gene TRBJ1-2; D perhaps matches TRBD1 (6 bases). Trimming pared 2 bases from V and 3 bases from J, leaving 13 bases between. CDR1 is MNHEY and CDR2 is SVGAGI in the germline V gene. The CDR3 loop spans 15 amino acids. In DNA, the CDR3 is TGTGCCAGCAGTTACGAAGGCAGGGGTCACTATGGCTACACCTTC. It yields the protein CASSYEGRGHYGYTF.

The chain uses TRBV4-3 and TRBJ2-1; tentative D call: TRBD1 (5 bases). The V gene's germline CDR1 is LGHNA and CDR2 YSLEER. V dropped 1 base and J dropped 0 bases, with 10 bases sitting between them. The CDR3 sequence is 16 residues long. This CDR3 is CASSQGQGSSYNEQFF. The DNA for the CDR3 is TGCGCCAGCAGCCAAGGGCAGGGAAGCTCCTACAATGAGCAGTTCTTC.

The genes are TRBV30 and TRBJ2-2; 10 bases agree with TRBD1. In germline, CDR1 is GTSNPN, CDR2 SVGIG (reference sequence). CDR3 length: 19 amino acids. Trimming took 4 bases from V and 8 from J; bases not matched to a gene: 22. The CDR3 loop reads CAWTTTLYFQGTGDGELFF. CDR3 DNA: TGTGCCTGGACGACAACCCTATATTTTCAAGGGACAGGGGATGGGGAGCTGTTTTTT.

This sequence joins TRBV30 and TRBJ1-1, with 8 nucleotides matching TRBD1. J lost 4 bases, V lost 1 base, and 2 bases had no gene match. The CDR3 runs to 13 residues. Germline CDR1 is GTSNPN and CDR2 is SVGIG (reference sequence). The CDR3 is CAWSADRGTEAFF. The CDR3 DNA is TGTGCCTGGAGTGCCGACAGGGGCACTGAAGCTTTCTTT.

The chain recombines TRBV7-9 with TRBJ1-4; the match to TRBD1 covers 7 bases. The CDR3 totals 14 residues. Trimming took 6 bases from V and 5 from J; bases not matched to a gene: 6. Germline values: CDR1 SEHNR, CDR2 FQNEAQ (reference sequence). The CDR3 sequence is CASRHRDSNEKLFF. CDR3 sequence (DNA): TGTGCCAGCAGACACCGGGACAGCAATGAAAAACTGTTTTTT.